This T cell receptor beta chain was obtained from a study of T cell responses to AZD1222 COVID-19 vaccine. Findings and limits, study-wide: The donor group comprised mostly white British people and more females; the analysis possibly underestimated clonal diversity. As reported, nearly half of all spike-specific TCRs target variant regions that are unmutated. Only 5 to 7 individuals given AZD1222 were seropositive at baseline.

The V gene end was trimmed by 4 bases and the J gene end by 9 bases; junction bases not matched to a gene: 10. This CDR3 contains 16 residues. Looked up from germline, CDR1 is LNHNV and CDR2 is YYDKDF (reference sequence). Remarks on this clone: Antigen specificity is unknown.

TCRdb keeps only in-frame clones here, not all; method: immunoSEQ multiplex PCR. The sample has roughly 97,000 clones, over 75% seen once. The rearrangement links TRBV15 to TRBJ1-6; 9 bases are shared with TRBD1. The sequencing used peripheral blood, collected on day 0 of AZD1222 vaccination. The TCR was taken from an adult in good health. CDR3: CATSKGLQGASSPLHF. CDR3 bases: TGTGCCACCAGCAAGGGGTTACAGGGGGCGAGTTCACCCCTCCACTTT.